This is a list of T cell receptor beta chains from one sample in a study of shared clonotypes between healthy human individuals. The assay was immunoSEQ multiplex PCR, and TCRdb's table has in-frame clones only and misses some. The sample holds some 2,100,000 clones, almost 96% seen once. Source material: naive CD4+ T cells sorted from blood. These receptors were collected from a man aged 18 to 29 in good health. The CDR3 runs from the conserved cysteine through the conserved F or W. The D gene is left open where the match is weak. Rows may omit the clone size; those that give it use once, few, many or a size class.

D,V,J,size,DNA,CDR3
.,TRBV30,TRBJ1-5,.,TGTGCCTGGTCAGAGGGAGGGAATCAGCCCCAGCATTTT,CAWSEGGNQPQHF
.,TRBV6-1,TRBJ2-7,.,TGTGCCAGCAGTGAAGCCCCGACCTACGAGCAGTACTTC,CASSEAPTYEQYF
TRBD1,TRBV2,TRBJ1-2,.,TGTGCCAGCAGTGAACAGGGGGCGAGCTATGGCTACACCTTC,CASSEQGASYGYTF
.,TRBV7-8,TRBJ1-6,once,TGTGCCAGCAGCTTCTCAGGGATTATGAGCAATTCACCCCTCCACTTT,CASSFSGIMSNSPLHF
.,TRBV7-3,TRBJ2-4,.,TGTGCCGGCGGACGGCCCCTAGCCAAAAACATTCAGTACTTC,CAGGRPLAKNIQYF
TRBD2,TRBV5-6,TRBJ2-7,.,TGTGCCAGCAGCCCGGGGACTAGCGGGAGCTCCTACGAGCAGTACTTC,CASSPGTSGSSYEQYF
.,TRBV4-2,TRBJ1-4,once,TGTGCCAGCAGCCAAGGGACGGAGGCAACTAATGAAAAACTGTTTTTT,CASSQGTEATNEKLFF
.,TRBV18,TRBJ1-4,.,TGTGCCAGCTCACCAGGTCTAAATGAAAAACTGTTTTTT,CASSPGLNEKLFF
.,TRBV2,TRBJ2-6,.,TGTGCCAGCCTTGGGAGGGGGCTTCACTCTGGGGCCAACGTCCTGACTTTC,CASLGRGLHSGANVLTF
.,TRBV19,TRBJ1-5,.,TGTGCCAGCGGCAGAGAACTGAAGCCCCAGCATTTT,CASGRELKPQHF